These T cell receptor beta chains were read from a single sample in a study of T cells after yellow fever vaccination. MiXCR, applied by TCRdb to the 5' RACE reads, yields one record per CDR3 protein. The sample gives about 340,000 distinct CDR3 sequences, 3% to 4.5% of which show up once; 20% to 25% is in the top ten. The sequences come from PBMCs, collected 5 days after the yellow fever booster vaccination. Receptors originate from a man in his late teens or twenties who received the YFV17D yellow fever vaccine. CDR3s include the opening cysteine and the closing phenylalanine or tryptophan. Each record gives: D gene, clone size, J gene, V gene, CDR3 protein, CDR3 DNA. The D gene is left open where the match is weak. The size of a clone is reported for some rows only, either as once, few or many, or as a class for expanded clones.

>NA|NA|TRBJ1-6|TRBV7-2
CASSLEYSRSPLHF
TGTGCCAGCAGCTTAGAATACAGTCGTTCACCCCTCCACTTT
>NA|NA|TRBJ1-3|TRBV18
CASSSTKQVSGNTIYF
TGTGCCAGCTCATCAACGAAACAGGTGTCTGGAAACACCATATATTTT
>NA|NA|TRBJ1-4|TRBV28
CASSSLAGGLTNEKLFF
TGTGCCAGCAGTTCCCTGGCCGGGGGGTTGACTAATGAAAAACTGTTTTTT
>NA|NA|TRBJ2-2|TRBV5-6
CASSLVSLWQGGIGVTGELFF
TGTGCCAGCAGCTTGGTGTCGTTGTGGCAGGGTGGGATTGGAGTCACCGGGGAGCTGTTTTTT
>NA|NA|TRBJ1-6|TRBV2
CASKAWQGEDSPLHF
TGTGCCAGCAAGGCGTGGCAGGGAGAGGATTCACCCCTCCACTTT
>NA|many|TRBJ2-2|TRBV7-8
CASRTVNTGELFF
TGTGCCAGTCGGACCGTGAACACCGGGGAGCTGTTTTTT
>TRBD1|NA|TRBJ1-3|TRBV12-3/TRBV12-4
CASTGGTGGFLGNTIYF
TGTGCCAGCACTGGGGGGACAGGGGGCTTCCTTGGAAACACCATATATTTT
>NA|few|TRBJ1-5|TRBV7-2
CASSRGEGPGEPQHF
TGTGCCAGCAGCCGGGGGGAGGGGCCAGGGGAGCCCCAGCATTTT
>TRBD1|NA|TRBJ1-6|TRBV29-1
CSVGQGHSPLHF
TGCAGCGTGGGACAGGGTCATTCACCCCTCCACTTT
>TRBD1|NA|TRBJ2-2|TRBV20-1
CSARAGGTGGHGELFF
TGCAGTGCTAGAGCTGGAGGGACAGGGGGCCACGGGGAGCTGTTTTTT
>NA|few|TRBJ2-2|TRBV24-1
CATSDPGGATTGELFF
TGTGCCACCAGTGACCCAGGGGGGGCCACCACCGGGGAGCTGTTTTTT
>NA|few|TRBJ1-2|TRBV20-1
CSARERGAGPLIRF
TGCAGTGCTAGAGAGAGGGGGGCGGGGCCCCTAATTCGATTC
>TRBD1|many|TRBJ1-1|TRBV20-1
CSARDQAGGPAEAFF
TGCAGTGCTAGAGATCAAGCAGGGGGCCCAGCCGAAGCTTTCTTT
>NA|few|TRBJ1-5|TRBV6-2/TRBV6-3
CASSTQQGWDQPQHF
TGTGCCAGCAGTACACAACAGGGATGGGATCAGCCCCAGCATTTT
>NA|large|TRBJ2-7|TRBV7-6
CASSPGYEQYF
TGTGCCAGCAGCCCCGGCTACGAGCAGTACTTC
>NA|many|TRBJ2-7|TRBV12-3/TRBV12-4
CASSSFAAGSNEQYF
TGTGCCAGCAGTTCGTTCGCGGCAGGGTCCAACGAGCAGTACTTC
>NA|few|TRBJ1-3|TRBV15
CATSRDHRISGNTIYF
TGTGCCACCAGCAGAGATCACAGAATCTCTGGAAACACCATATATTTT
>NA|NA|TRBJ2-2|TRBV29-1
CSARWNTGELFF
TGCAGCGCCCGGTGGAACACCGGGGAGCTGTTTTTT
>NA|many|TRBJ1-4|TRBV20-1
CSASVGGPKEKLFF
TGCAGTGCTAGTGTGGGGGGGCCAAAGGAAAAACTGTTTTTT
>NA|many|TRBJ2-2|TRBV7-2
CASSDGTGYTGELFF
TGTGCCAGCAGCGACGGGACGGGCTACACCGGGGAGCTGTTTTTT
>NA|few|TRBJ2-5|TRBV7-6
CASSLNGVEYQETQYF
TGTGCCAGCAGCTTAAACGGGGTCGAGTACCAAGAGACCCAGTACTTC
>TRBD1|many|TRBJ2-5|TRBV5-4
CASSAGTEETQYF
TGTGCCAGCAGCGCTGGGACAGAAGAGACCCAGTACTTC
>NA|few|TRBJ1-6|TRBV5-6
CASSLDRARGPLHF
TGTGCCAGCAGCTTGGACCGAGCCCGAGGGCCCCTCCACTTT
>TRBD1|NA|TRBJ2-7|TRBV10-2
CASLGQGSSYEQYF
TGCGCCAGCCTTGGACAGGGTAGCTCCTACGAGCAGTACTTC
>NA|NA|TRBJ1-1|TRBV10-2
CASSEATGFRTEAFF
TGCGCCAGCAGTGAGGCTACAGGATTCCGCACTGAAGCTTTCTTT
>TRBD2|NA|TRBJ2-1|TRBV9
CASSVESRSGGFGNEQFF
TGTGCCAGCAGCGTAGAGAGTAGGAGCGGGGGTTTCGGCAATGAGCAGTTCTTC
>NA|few|TRBJ2-3|TRBV20-1
CSASEAGAPDTQYF
TGCAGTGCTAGCGAGGCGGGGGCTCCAGATACGCAGTATTTT
>NA|NA|TRBJ1-2|TRBV25-1
CASSEGMTGANYGYTF
TGTGCCAGCAGTGAAGGTATGACAGGAGCTAACTATGGCTACACCTTC
>TRBD1|many|TRBJ2-6|TRBV5-1
CASSWDRGRILASGANVLTF
TGCGCCAGCAGCTGGGACAGGGGGCGCATATTGGCGTCTGGGGCCAACGTCCTGACTTTC
>NA|few|TRBJ1-4|TRBV9
CASSASGGGYEKLFF
TGTGCCAGCAGCGCCTCCGGAGGGGGATACGAAAAACTGTTTTTT
>TRBD1|NA|TRBJ1-3|TRBV15
CATRPLDRAGNTIYF
TGTGCCACCAGACCCTTGGACAGGGCTGGAAACACCATATATTTT
>NA|many|TRBJ2-3|TRBV5-1
CASGEGGYSSTDTQYF
TGCGCCAGCGGGGAGGGGGGTTATTCTAGCACAGATACGCAGTATTTT
>NA|many|TRBJ2-7|TRBV27
CASSSRGVGPYEQYF
TGTGCCAGCAGCTCTCGCGGGGTGGGGCCCTACGAGCAGTACTTC
>TRBD2|many|TRBJ2-1|TRBV7-3
CASSTAGGLNEQFF
TGTGCCAGCAGCACTGCGGGGGGGTTGAATGAGCAGTTCTTC